This TCR beta chain is drawn from a study of neurological immune-mediated disorders. This clonotype came up many times. From the 5' RACE reads, TCRdb called clonotypes with MiXCR, one entry per CDR3 protein. The sample shows about 80,000 distinct CDR3 sequences, roughly 9% of them seen only once. This receptor was identified in a man aged 50-60 years in good health. The sequenced material came from PBMCs.

The chain's CDR3 is CSAGEGGQRSYNSPLHF. For the CDR3, the DNA is TGCAGTGCCGGCGAGGGTGGACAGCGATCCTATAATTCACCCCTCCACTTT. The gene calls are TRBV20-1 and TRBJ1-6, with D perhaps TRBD1 (6 bases). The germline V gene encodes CDR1 DFQATT and CDR2 SNEGSKA (reference sequence). Trimming took off 6 bases at V and 1 base at J, with 19 bases between the two ends. CDR3 size: 17 residues.